This T cell receptor beta chain was recovered during a study of control samples from healthy donors and cancer patients. V lost 11 bases, J lost 4 bases, and 8 bases stayed unmatched. Per the germline V gene, CDR1 is ENHRY and CDR2 is SYGVKD. The CDR3 extends over 13 amino acids. Generated by immunoSEQ multiplex PCR, the TCRdb table keeps only in-frame clones and is missing some. The sample carries approximately 230,000 clones, approximately 80% recorded once. The sample consisted of PBMCs. J is TRBJ2-3 and V is TRBV10-3; 8 bases map to TRBD1. The sequence was collected from a woman aged 55-69 years with lung cancer. The CDR3 loop is CAGGQGQADTQYF. As DNA, the CDR3 is TGTGCCGGCGGACAGGGACAGGCAGATACGCAGTATTTT.